This T cell receptor beta chain was retrieved from a study of OX40 agonist ivuxolimab in advanced cancers. On the study more broadly: People in dose escalation had one of these cancers: hepatocellular carcinoma, melanoma, renal cell or head and neck cancer.

Here immunoSEQ multiplex PCR was the method, and the copy in TCRdb shows in-frame clones only, minus some. In the table there are under 95,000 clones, over 65% of which are singletons. On this clone itself: The antigen is unknown.

Study-wide results and caveats: Expanded clones were, on average, more numerous in CD8+ T cells than in CD4+.

Blood draws occurred at baseline, cycle 4 day 1, and cycle 7 day 1. Germline loops: CDR1 LNHDA, CDR2 SQIVND (reference sequence). This CDR3 is 13 amino acids long. After removal of 10 bases from V and 5 bases from J, the junction contained 9 bases not matched to a gene. The chain employs TRBV19 and TRBJ1-2; TRBD1 matches 8 bases. The TCR originated in an adult with an advanced solid tumor such as melanoma, head and neck, liver or kidney cancer. Sequenced here: CD4+ or CD8+ T cells sorted from blood, sampled in a trial of the OX40 agonist ivuxolimab. The CDR3 loop reads CAISGQGEYGYTF. The CDR3 DNA is TGTGCCATCAGTGGACAGGGTGAATATGGCTACACCTTC.